A single sample gave rise to the 5 T cell receptor beta chains below, sequenced in a study of regulatory T cells in long-lasting Graves disease. Time point of the sample: persistent/refractory GD, antithyroid drugs over 5 years with positive TRAb. Following extraction of RNA from PBMCs, that RNA was used to make the TCR library. Relying on iRepertoire HTBI primers and Arm-PCR of CDR3 regions, the team built TCR beta libraries. In TCRdb, the multiplex PCR reads were re-called with MiXCR into one record per CDR3 protein. This table holds 400,000 or so distinct CDR3 sequences, roughly 20% found once. This material consisted of peripheral blood mononuclear cells (PBMCs), taken when the disease was refractory, from a patient treated with antithyroid drugs. The source is a female donor with Graves disease.

There are a few counts of this clonotype. This chain links TRBV30 with TRBJ1-2; no clear D gene. Germline loops: CDR1 GTSNPN, CDR2 SVGIG (reference sequence). Trimming took off 4 bases at V and 2 bases at J, with 11 bases between the two ends. The CDR3 is 13 amino acids. The CDR3 here is CAWTAERNYGYTF. CDR3 in DNA: TGTGCCTGGACAGCAGAAAGAAACTATGGCTACACCTTC.

The J gene is TRBJ2-6, the V gene TRBV12-3 or TRBV12-4; 10 nucleotides agree with TRBD1. There are 16 residues in the CDR3. The V gene end was trimmed by 6 bases and the J gene end by 3 bases; junction bases not matched to a gene: 5. Written as DNA, the CDR3 is TGTGCCAGCAGCAGACAGGGGGCTTATGGGGCCAACGTCCTGACTTTC. This encodes CASSRQGAYGANVLTF.

This clonotype was recorded once. The V and J genes are TRBV4-1 and TRBJ2-3, with 7 positions matching TRBD2. V lost 1 base and J lost 6; bases outside the gene matches: 16. Germline lookup yields CDR1 MGHRA and CDR2 YSYEKL. The CDR3 is 18 residues long. The chain's CDR3 is CASSQGQGTNIGRDTQYF. Written as DNA, the CDR3 is TGCGCCAGCAGCCAAGGCCAAGGGACTAATATAGGGCGGGATACGCAGTATTTT.

As for this clonotype: This clone may be a read error of a much larger clone one base away. This rearrangement joins TRBV7-2 to TRBJ2-5; D may correspond to TRBD1 or TRBD2 (6 bases each). Germline CDR1 and CDR2: SGHTA and FQGNSA. CDR3 size: 14 residues. The V end was cut by 4 bases, the J end by 5 bases, with 14 bases between. This chain's CDR3 is CASSSIGGIETQYF. The CDR3 bases are TGTGCCAGCAGCTCGATAGGGGGGATCGAGACCCAGTACTTC.

This chain links TRBV7-2 with TRBJ1-1; D may be TRBD1 (5 bases). V was clipped by 1 base and J by 8 bases, with 17 bases between them. The CDR3 extends over 15 amino acids. Germline lookup yields CDR1 SGHTA and CDR2 FQGNSA. The DNA for the CDR3 is TGTGCCAGCAGCTTAGTATTAGGGCTTGGGGACGAAGCTTTCTTT. Translating it yields CASSLVLGLGDEAFF.